This T cell receptor beta chain was identified in a study of cytomegalovirus exposure and HLA in healthy donors. Whole-study context: According to later analysis, the same platform produced the 120 validation and approximately 630 first-cohort repertoires.

Study findings and constraints: Generally TCR sequences proved uncommon, though certain public TCRs appeared in numerous donors. Overall, approximately 180 TCR beta chains were annotated as cytomegalovirus-associated. In the 130 or so validation repertoires, 94% of cluster scores exceeded 0, per a later analysis.

J gave up 0 bases and V 0 bases, and 1 base lay outside the gene matches. The CDR3 totals 15 residues. In germline, CDR1 is SGDLS, CDR2 YYNGEE. Here immunoSEQ multiplex PCR was the method, and the copy in TCRdb shows in-frame clones only, minus some. In the table there are some 170,000 clones, around 92% of which are singletons. For this clone: Its antigen remains unknown.

The sample comprised PBMCs. The V and J genes are TRBV9 and TRBJ2-7; 9 nucleotides match TRBD2. The clonotype was recovered from a man younger than 35 in good health and CMV-seropositive. The CDR3 region is CASSVASGASYEQYF. The CDR3 nucleotides read TGTGCCAGCAGCGTAGCTAGCGGGGCCTCCTACGAGCAGTACTTC.